Described below is a single TCR beta chain sequence and its context. Its antigen remains unidentified. The input lacks base qualities; no much larger clone sits a single base away. The treatment or condition label on this specimen signifies: allogeneic hematopoietic cell transplantation with graft depleted of TCRalphabeta T cells and CD19 B cells. Transplant recipients were children who received TCRalphabeta/CD19-depleted allogeneic hematopoietic cell grafts. These data belong to a study of T-cell reconstitution after alpha-beta-depleted transplantation in children (dated by TCRdb to the mid-2010s). A note on the overall study: T-cell immune reconstitution after TCRalphabeta/CD19-depleted allogeneic hematopoietic cell transplantation in children was quantitatively tracked in the study by means of TCR repertoire profiling. The full study reports these points: In some patients, the high TCRbeta diversity seen at day 60 was put down to recipient T cells and intrathymic progenitors that had survived conditioning. The apparently early recovery of alphabetaT-cell counts about two months after transplant reportedly depended on only several hundred rapidly expanded clones that came from non-depleted graft cells. Over subsequent months, a decline in hyperexpanded clone frequencies was noted, and after one year, T-cell counts and TCRbeta diversity were mostly ascribed to newly produced T cells.

Libraries were constructed by PCR. Instrument used: Illumina HiSeq 2500. To normalize quantification of the TCRbeta repertoire, the TCR libraries were built with molecular barcoding that relied on unique molecular identifiers. TCRdb reanalyzed the raw reads on its own, using fastp at Q25 for trimming and MiXCR for clone calling, and kept in-frame beta chains. Rows with a matching CDR3 protein are joined into one entry that keeps the most common DNA and genes. The sample table records hundreds of thousands of distinct CDR3 sequences; over 10% of these occur just once. The top ten clones comprise approximately 0.8% of the sample. Measured from the cysteine to the phenylalanine, the CDR3 is 16 residues long. CDR3 DNA is the only sequence kept; it has 48 bases, read in frame from the first base. Per the germline V gene, SGHRS is the CDR1 and YFSETQ is the CDR2. Trimming leaves V shorter by 4 bases and J shorter by 0 bases, with the junction holding 5 bases beyond the gene matches.

The chain is assembled from TRBV5-1 and TRBJ2-3; TRBD2 lines up with 10 middle nucleotides. This receptor was taken from a girl aged 2-10 years with congenital amegakaryocytic thrombocytopenia, due to receive a stem cell transplant. Source: PBMCs, taken before TCRalphabeta/CD19-depleted stem cell transplant. In nucleotide form, the sequence is TGCGCCAGCAGCAAAACGACTAGCGGGAGCACAGATACGCAGTATTTT. This gives the protein CASSKTTSGSTDTQYF.